The rows below give T cell receptor beta chains drawn from one sample of a study of radiation and T cells in renal cell carcinoma. Profiled with immunoSEQ multiplex PCR; TCRdb holds only in-frame clones, not every one. The sample consists of roughly 82,000 clones, roughly nine tenths of them appearing once. This specimen consisted of blood, obtained from a patient whose treatment included radiotherapy and nephrectomy. The receptors originated from a woman between 65 and 79 years old with renal cell carcinoma. Each CDR3 is given with its conserved first and last residue. Fields, in order: CDR3 DNA, CDR3 protein, J gene, V gene, D gene, clone size. D genes are given only for firm matches. Clone size, where shown, is once, few, many, or a class for clones that have expanded.

TGTGCCATCAGTGAGCTAGGGACAGGCTACGAGCAGTACTTC CAISELGTGYEQYF TRBJ2-7 TRBV10-3 TRBD1 -
TGTGCCTGGAAACAGGCCCAAGAGACCCAGTACTTC CAWKQAQETQYF TRBJ2-5 TRBV30 - -
TGCGCCAGCAGCTTGGCGGGGGAAAATTCACCCCTCCACTTT CASSLAGENSPLHF TRBJ1-6 TRBV5-1 - -
TGTGCCAGCAGCTTGATAGCGGGGGGGCCGGATTACAATGAGCAGTTCTTC CASSLIAGGPDYNEQFF TRBJ2-1 TRBV5-6 TRBD2 once
TGTGCCAGCAGCCAAGAAGGACAGGGTTTCTACGAGCAGTACTTC CASSQEGQGFYEQYF TRBJ2-7 TRBV4-2 TRBD1 -
TGTGCCAGCAGTTACCAGCAGACCCTTGAAGCTTTCTTT CASSYQQTLEAFF TRBJ1-1 TRBV6-6 - -
TGTGCCAGCAGCTCCAGGCCCGGGGGCACTGAAGCTTTCTTT CASSSRPGGTEAFF TRBJ1-1 TRBV9 - -
TGTGCCAGCAGCGTAGGAGGTCCAGGGGCAGAGACCCAGTACTTC CASSVGGPGAETQYF TRBJ2-5 TRBV9 - -
TGTGCCAGCAGCGCGGGTAGGAATGAGCAGTTCTTC CASSAGRNEQFF TRBJ2-1 TRBV9 - -
TGTGCCAGTAGTATACCGGGGTTCACCGGGGAGCTGTTTTTT CASSIPGFTGELFF TRBJ2-2 TRBV19 - -
TGTGCCAGCAGCCCAACCCCAGTCCACACTGAAGCTTTCTTT CASSPTPVHTEAFF TRBJ1-1 TRBV11-3 - -
TGTGCCAGCAAGGTGGTGGGGGTCGATAATGAAAAACTGTTTTTT CASKVVGVDNEKLFF TRBJ1-4 TRBV28 - -
TGTGCCAGCAGCTTAGCGTCGCGGGACAACACTGAAGCTTTCTTT CASSLASRDNTEAFF TRBJ1-1 TRBV7-2 - -
TGTGCCAGCAGCTTGTCGGCTGCCCTTACCAACACTGAAGCTTTCTTT CASSLSAALTNTEAFF TRBJ1-1 TRBV5-4 - -
TGTGCCTCAGCCGTCAGCGGGGGGGAAAGTCTCAAAAACATTCAGTACTTC CASAVSGGESLKNIQYF TRBJ2-4 TRBV19 TRBD2 once
TGTGCCAGCAGGGCGACAGAAATCTATGGCTACACCTTC CASRATEIYGYTF TRBJ1-2 TRBV2 - -
TGCAGCGTTGACGAATTCAGCACAGATACGCAGTATTTT CSVDEFSTDTQYF TRBJ2-3 TRBV29-1 - -
TGTGCCAGCAGCGTAGGGATGGGGGGACTACCCCAAGAGACCCAGTACTTC CASSVGMGGLPQETQYF TRBJ2-5 TRBV9 TRBD2 -
TGTGCCAGCAGTGATTGGCTAGACAGCAATGAGCAGTTCTTC CASSDWLDSNEQFF TRBJ2-1 TRBV2 - -
TGTGCCAGTAGTATATCGGCGGGGGATTTCAATGAGCAGTTCTTC CASSISAGDFNEQFF TRBJ2-1 TRBV19 TRBD2 once
TGCGCCAGCAGCCCGACAGCCTACGAGCAGTACTTC CASSPTAYEQYF TRBJ2-7 TRBV5-1 - -
TGTGCCAGCCTCCTAAGGGGCGGCAGACCTAATGAAAAACTGTTTTTT CASLLRGGRPNEKLFF TRBJ1-4 TRBV6-4 - -
TGTGCCAGCAGCCCCGCCTCAGGGGTCAGGACTGAAGCTTTCTTT CASSPASGVRTEAFF TRBJ1-1 TRBV7-8 - few
TGTGCCAGTAGTAAGGGAGTTAACTATGGCTACACCTTC CASSKGVNYGYTF TRBJ1-2 TRBV19 - -
TGTGCCAGCAGCGAGCGGGACAGAGGGTCCCAGTACTTC CASSERDRGSQYF TRBJ2-5 TRBV7-6 - -
TGTGCCAGCAGTGGGAGTTACGAGCAGTACTTC CASSGSYEQYF TRBJ2-7 TRBV2 - -
TGTGCCAGCTCACCACAGGGTTATAATTCACCCCTCCACTTT CASSPQGYNSPLHF TRBJ1-6 TRBV18 - -
TGTGCCAGTAGTACGGGACAGGGTCTAAATTCACCCCTCCACTTT CASSTGQGLNSPLHF TRBJ1-6 TRBV19 TRBD1 once
TGTGCCAGCAGTCACAGGGACTTGAACACTGAAGCTTTCTTT CASSHRDLNTEAFF TRBJ1-1 TRBV28 - -
TGTGCCAGCAGCCTAACAGGGAAATACGAGCAGTACTTC CASSLTGKYEQYF TRBJ2-7 TRBV5-6 - -
TGTGCCAGCAGCTTAGCCATGGGGGCTGACAGTATGTTAACTGGGGCCAACGTCCTGACTTTC CASSLAMGADSMLTGANVLTF TRBJ2-6 TRBV7-6 - -
TGCGCCAGCAGCCAAGGTAGTGGGAGGGGAGGCTACACCTTC CASSQGSGRGGYTF TRBJ1-2 TRBV4-1 - -
TGCGCCAGCAGCCAGGGGGATGGCACTGAAGCTTTCTTT CASSQGDGTEAFF TRBJ1-1 TRBV10-2 TRBD1 -
TGTGCCACCAGCAGTTCTAGTGGAAACACCATATATTTT CATSSSSGNTIYF TRBJ1-3 TRBV15 - -
TGTGCCAGCAGCTCCGGCGGGACAGGAGATTCTGGAAACACCATATATTTT CASSSGGTGDSGNTIYF TRBJ1-3 TRBV5-4 TRBD1 once
TGCGCCAGCAGCTTGGCAGGGAGCTTCACCCCGGTCTTC CASSLAGSFTPVF TRBJ2-1 TRBV5-1 - -
TGTGCCAGCAGCTTGGGGAATGGAAACACCATATATTTT CASSLGNGNTIYF TRBJ1-3 TRBV7-8 - -
TGTGCCAGCAGTGAAGATAGGCCTGGAGACTATGGCTACACCTTC CASSEDRPGDYGYTF TRBJ1-2 TRBV6-1 - -
TGTGCCAGCAGCTTGGGGAGAGGGCTAGCGGGGGGAAACGAGCAGTACTTC CASSLGRGLAGGNEQYF TRBJ2-7 TRBV7-9 TRBD2 -
TGTGCCAGCAGCCTTCAGGAGCTAGCCAAAAACATTCAGTACTTC CASSLQELAKNIQYF TRBJ2-4 TRBV5-5 - -
TGTGCCAGCAGCCAAGCGGGGGGGCCGTCAACCGGGGAGCTGTTTTTT CASSQAGGPSTGELFF TRBJ2-2 TRBV7-9 TRBD2 once
TGTGCCAGCAGCGTAGGAGGGGGGCGCGGGATGGAGACCCAGTACTTC CASSVGGGRGMETQYF TRBJ2-5 TRBV9 - -
TGTGCCAGCAGCCAAGAAGACGTCGGGGAGACCCAGTACTTC CASSQEDVGETQYF TRBJ2-5 TRBV4-2 - few
TGTGCCAGCAGCTTGGGGCTAGCGGTGGGGAATGAGCAGTTCTTC CASSLGLAVGNEQFF TRBJ2-1 TRBV5-4 TRBD2 -
TGTGCCCTATGTGCGGCAAGCTCTGGGGCCAACGTCCTGACTTTC CALCAASSGANVLTF TRBJ2-6 TRBV10-3 - -
TGTGCCAGCAGTTTAGTGCAGGGTAAGGCGAACACTGAAGCTTTCTTT CASSLVQGKANTEAFF TRBJ1-1 TRBV28 - -
TGTGCCAGCAGCCCCGCGGGGGGCAATGAGCAGTTCTTC CASSPAGGNEQFF TRBJ2-1 TRBV7-8 TRBD2 -
TGCGCCAGCAGCTCAAGACAGGGGCTAGTGCAGTACTTC CASSSRQGLVQYF TRBJ2-7 TRBV5-1 TRBD1 -
TGTGCCAGCAGTTACGCGGGGGGCTACACCTTC CASSYAGGYTF TRBJ1-2 TRBV6-5 - -
TGTGCCAGCAGTGCTAACGACCCCCCAGGGACCCAGTACTTC CASSANDPPGTQYF TRBJ2-5 TRBV28 - -
- CASSFGAGEQYF TRBJ2-7 TRBV7-9 - -
TGCAGCGTTGAAGGGGGCGGGGGCTCCTACAATGAGCAGTTCTTC CSVEGGGGSYNEQFF TRBJ2-1 TRBV29-1 TRBD2 -
TGTGCCAGCAGCTTTAGGGAGGGTGGCTACACCTTC CASSFREGGYTF TRBJ1-2 TRBV11-2 - -
TGTGCCAGCAGCCGAATTTCTAGCGGGGGTTTCACCGGGGAGCTGTTTTTT CASSRISSGGFTGELFF TRBJ2-2 TRBV11-2 TRBD2 -
TGTGCCAGCAGCTTGGCACCGGCGAACACTGAAGCTTTCTTT CASSLAPANTEAFF TRBJ1-1 TRBV5-4 - once